Below, one TCR beta chain is given with its context. The sample is drawn from a study of blood T cell repertoires in COVID-19. About the study: Sites across the United States, Italy and Spain contributed samples from acute and convalescent COVID-19.

Assay: immunoSEQ multiplex PCR; the TCRdb copy retains only in-frame clones and omits some. This table has approximately 180,000 clones, 89% appearing once. The CDR3 consists of 15 residues. The clonotype was recovered from a woman aged 40 to 49 with acute COVID-19. The sequenced sample consisted of PBMCs or T cells enriched from blood (not recorded which). The genes are TRBV21-1 and TRBJ2-1; no DNA check was done on the table's D call, TRBD1. TRBV21-1 is a listed pseudogene. The CDR3 DNA is TGTGCCAGCAGCGCCCCGGGACACTCTTTTGATGAGCAGTTCTTC. It yields the protein CASSAPGHSFDEQFF.